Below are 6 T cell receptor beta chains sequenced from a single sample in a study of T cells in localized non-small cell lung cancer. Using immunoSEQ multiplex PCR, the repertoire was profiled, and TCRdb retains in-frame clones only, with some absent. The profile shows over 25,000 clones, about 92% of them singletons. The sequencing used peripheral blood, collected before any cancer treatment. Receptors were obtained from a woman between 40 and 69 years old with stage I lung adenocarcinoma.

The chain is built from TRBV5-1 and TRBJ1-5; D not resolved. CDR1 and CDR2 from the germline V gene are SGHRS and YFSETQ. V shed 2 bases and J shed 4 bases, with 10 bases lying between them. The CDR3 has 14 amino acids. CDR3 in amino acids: CASSFGEGNQPQHF. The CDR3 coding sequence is TGCGCCAGCAGCTTCGGGGAGGGAAATCAGCCCCAGCATTTT.

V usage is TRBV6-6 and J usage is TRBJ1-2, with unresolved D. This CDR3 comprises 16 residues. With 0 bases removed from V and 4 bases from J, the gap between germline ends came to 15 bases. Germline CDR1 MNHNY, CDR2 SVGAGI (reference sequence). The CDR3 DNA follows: TGTGCCAGCAGTTACTCAAGTCAGGCCGAGGGCTATGGCTACACCTTC. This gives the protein CASSYSSQAEGYGYTF.

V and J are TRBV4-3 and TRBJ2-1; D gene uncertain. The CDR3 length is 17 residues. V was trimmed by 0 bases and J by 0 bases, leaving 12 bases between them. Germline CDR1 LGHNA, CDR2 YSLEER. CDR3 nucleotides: TGCGCCAGCAGCCAAGACCCCGCGGCGAGCTCCTACAATGAGCAGTTCTTC. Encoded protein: CASSQDPAASSYNEQFF.

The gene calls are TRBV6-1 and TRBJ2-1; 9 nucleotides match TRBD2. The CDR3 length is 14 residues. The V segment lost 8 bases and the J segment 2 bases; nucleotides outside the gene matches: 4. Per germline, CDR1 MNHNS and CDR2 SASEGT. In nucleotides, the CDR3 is TGTGCCAGCGGTCGGACTAGCGCCTACAATGAGCAGTTCTTC. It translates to CASGRTSAYNEQFF.

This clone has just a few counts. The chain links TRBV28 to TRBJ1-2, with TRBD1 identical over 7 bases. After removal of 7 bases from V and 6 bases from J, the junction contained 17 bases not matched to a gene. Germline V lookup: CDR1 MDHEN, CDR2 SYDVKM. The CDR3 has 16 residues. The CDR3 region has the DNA TGTGCCAGCACTCACCTCTCCAGGGGGGATATCGATGGCTACACCTTC. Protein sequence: CASTHLSRGDIDGYTF.

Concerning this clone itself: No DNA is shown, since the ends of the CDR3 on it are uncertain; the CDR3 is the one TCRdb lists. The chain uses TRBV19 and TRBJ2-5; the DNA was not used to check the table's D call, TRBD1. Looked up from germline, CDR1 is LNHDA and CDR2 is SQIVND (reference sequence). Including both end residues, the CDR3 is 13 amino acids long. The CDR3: CASTSDRGETQYF.